Each of the 3 T cell receptor beta chains below was sequenced from the same sample in a study of Tregs in tolerant kidney transplant recipients. Only in-frame clones appear in the TCRdb table, and some are missing; sequencing was by immunoSEQ multiplex PCR. The sample holds roughly 68,000 clones; roughly 84% are singletons and the top ten take roughly 4.5%. The specimen sequenced was CD4+ T cells from blood. Receptors originate from a human donor in good health.

The chain uses TRBV19 and TRBJ2-2, with 10 bases aligning to TRBD2. This CDR3 has 14 amino acids. V lost 9 bases and J lost 9; bases outside the gene matches: 10. CDR1 and CDR2 from the germline V gene are LNHDA and SQIVND (reference sequence). CDR3 sequence: CASARGTSVRELFF. In DNA, the CDR3 is TGTGCCAGCGCACGGGGGACTAGCGTCCGGGAGCTGTTTTTT.

The rearrangement joins TRBV4-1 to TRBJ2-5; the match to TRBD2 covers 8 bases. Germline V gene lookup returns CDR1 MGHRA and CDR2 YSYEKL. With V trimmed by 0 bases and J by 0 bases, 6 bases remained unmatched. The CDR3 totals 17 residues. This CDR3 reads CASSQDRSGGYQETQYF. For the CDR3, the DNA is TGCGCCAGCAGCCAAGATAGGAGCGGGGGTTACCAAGAGACCCAGTACTTC.

This chain connects TRBV2 to TRBJ1-2, with D perhaps matching TRBD1 (6 bases). Trimming shortened V by 4 bases and J by 5 bases, and 17 bases separated the two germline ends. CDR1 is SNHLY and CDR2 is FYNNEI in the germline V gene. CDR3 length: 15 amino acids. CDR3 amino acids: CASSAEQGVGYGYTF. The CDR3 bases are TGTGCCAGCAGTGCGGAACAGGGAGTGGGTTATGGCTACACCTTC.